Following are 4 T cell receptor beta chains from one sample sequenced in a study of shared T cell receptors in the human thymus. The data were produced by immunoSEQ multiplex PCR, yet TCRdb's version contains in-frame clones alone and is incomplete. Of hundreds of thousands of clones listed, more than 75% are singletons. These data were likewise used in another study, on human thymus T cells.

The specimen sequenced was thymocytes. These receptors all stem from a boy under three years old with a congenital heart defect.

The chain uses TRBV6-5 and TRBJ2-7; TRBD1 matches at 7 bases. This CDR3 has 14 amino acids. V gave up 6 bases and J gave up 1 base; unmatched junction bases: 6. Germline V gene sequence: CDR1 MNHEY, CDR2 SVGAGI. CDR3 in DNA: TGTGCCAGCAGCCCCCTGACAGGGTCCTACGAGCAGTACTTC. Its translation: CASSPLTGSYEQYF.

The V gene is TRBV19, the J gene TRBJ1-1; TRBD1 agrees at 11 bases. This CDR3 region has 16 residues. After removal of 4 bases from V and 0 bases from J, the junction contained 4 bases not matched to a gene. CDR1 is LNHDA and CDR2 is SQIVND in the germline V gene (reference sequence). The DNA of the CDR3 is TGTGCCAGTAGTACGTGGGACAGGGGGGTGAACACTGAAGCTTTCTTT. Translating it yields CASSTWDRGVNTEAFF.

CDR3 protein: CASSLISEETQYF. CDR3 DNA sequence: TGTGCCAGCAGCTTGATTAGCGAGGAGACCCAGTACTTC. V gene TRBV5-4 combines with J gene TRBJ2-5; weak D call: TRBD2 (5 bases). V dropped 1 base and J dropped 5 bases, with 9 bases sitting between them. This CDR3 region has 13 residues. Germline V gives CDR1 SGHNT, CDR2 YYREEE (reference sequence).

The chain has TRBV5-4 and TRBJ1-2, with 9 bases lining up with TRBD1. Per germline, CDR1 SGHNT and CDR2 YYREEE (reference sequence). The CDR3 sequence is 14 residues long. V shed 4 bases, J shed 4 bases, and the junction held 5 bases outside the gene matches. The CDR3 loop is CASSGTGWFYGYTF. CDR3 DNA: TGTGCCAGCAGCGGGACAGGGTGGTTCTATGGCTACACCTTC.